The TCR beta chain described here comes from a study of T cells after posttransplantation cyclophosphamide. Study-level results: Later post-transplant blood repertoires were often dominated by donor CD8+ memory clones. Recipient CMV seropositivity and CMV reactivation strongly tracked TRB clonality.

Germline assignment: CDR1 SGHNT and CDR2 YENEEA. The CDR3 is 15 amino acids. Trimming took 5 bases from V and 9 from J, leaving 17 bases between them. A word on this clone: The antigen is undetermined.

Sequencing used immunoSEQ multiplex PCR; TCRdb keeps in-frame clones, though not all of them. Of roughly 30,000 clones listed, roughly 90% were seen once; the top ten hold more than 12%. The chain uses TRBV11-3 and TRBJ1-6, with D uncertain. The TCR originated in a woman in her thirties or forties with a blood cancer, CMV-positive, and with a related stem cell donor. The sequenced material came from PBMCs. As DNA, the CDR3 is TGTGCCAGCAGCCCCCAGAGAGGGAAAAGTTCACCCCTCCACTTT. Protein: CASSPQRGKSSPLHF.